A selection of T cell receptor beta chains follows, all from one sample in a study of glioma-infiltrating T cells after dendritic cell vaccination. The data were produced by immunoSEQ multiplex PCR, yet TCRdb's version contains in-frame clones alone and is incomplete. The table records around 87,000 clones, 75% to 90% of them present only once. Sample: blood, taken after dendritic cell vaccination. Receptors originate from a human donor with glioblastoma. Each CDR3 is given with its conserved first and last residue. D genes are given only for firm matches. Clone size is stated in some rows and not others, as once, few, many or a class when expanded.

J,size,V,D,DNA,CDR3
TRBJ1-2,few,TRBV5-4,NA,TGTGCCAGCAGCTGGCTCCTAGGACAAGATGGCTACACCTTC,CASSWLLGQDGYTF
TRBJ1-5,NA,TRBV9,TRBD1,TGTGCCAGCAGCTTCTCACAGGGGACAGAGCCCCAGCATTTT,CASSFSQGTEPQHF
TRBJ1-5,once,TRBV6-1,NA,TGTGCCAGCAAACAGGGTGATCAGCCCCAGCATTTT,CASKQGDQPQHF
TRBJ2-5,once,TRBV10-3,TRBD2,TGTGCCATCAGTGGGGGGGGCCAAGAGACCCAGTACTTC,CAISGGGQETQYF
TRBJ2-1,once,TRBV27,TRBD2,TGTGCCAGCAGCGTGGGGGGGTACAATGAGCAGTTCTTC,CASSVGGYNEQFF
TRBJ1-5,NA,TRBV6-5,NA,TGTGCCAGCAGGCACGGGAGCAATCAGCCCCAGCATTTT,CASRHGSNQPQHF
TRBJ2-4,NA,TRBV6-5,NA,TGTGCCAGCAGTTACCGTGAAGGTGCCGGGATTCAGTACTTC,CASSYREGAGIQYF
TRBJ1-4,NA,TRBV6-1,NA,TGTGCCAGCAGTGAAGGTTGGGGCCGCAGTGAAAAACTGTTTTTT,CASSEGWGRSEKLFF
TRBJ1-5,NA,TRBV21-1,NA,TGTGCCAGCAGCAAATTACAGCTCAATCAGCCCCAGCATTTT,CASSKLQLNQPQHF
TRBJ1-6,NA,TRBV12-5,NA,TGTGCTAGTGGTTTGGTACTAGGGACAAATAATTCACCCCTCCACTTT,CASGLVLGTNNSPLHF
TRBJ2-1,few,TRBV10-3,NA,TGTGCCATCAGTGAGTCGGGGGGCTCCTACAATGAGCAGTTCTTC,CAISESGGSYNEQFF
TRBJ2-4,few,TRBV11-1,NA,TGTGCCAGCAGCCGCACGTCCCTTAGGGGGGCCAAAAACATTCAGTACTTC,CASSRTSLRGAKNIQYF
TRBJ1-2,NA,TRBV7-9,NA,TGTGCCAGCAGTCCAATCCGGGGAGGGACGGATAACTATGGCTACACCTTC,CASSPIRGGTDNYGYTF
TRBJ1-2,NA,TRBV12-5,TRBD1,TGTGCTAGTGGTTTGGCGGGACAGGACGTCTATGGCTACACCTTC,CASGLAGQDVYGYTF
TRBJ1-1,NA,TRBV5-4,TRBD1,TGTGCCAGCAGACAACAGGGGGCTAACACTGAAGCTTTCTTT,CASRQQGANTEAFF
TRBJ2-1,NA,TRBV27,TRBD2,TGTGCCAGCAGGACAAATGAACTAGCGGGGGGAGACTACAATGAGCAGTTCTTC,CASRTNELAGGDYNEQFF
TRBJ1-6,NA,TRBV27,TRBD1,TGTGCCAGCAGTTTCGGACAGGACTATAATTCACCCCTCCACTTT,CASSFGQDYNSPLHF
TRBJ2-1,NA,TRBV2,NA,TGTGCCAGCAGTTCACTGGGGCAGGTTAACAATGAGCAGTTCTTC,CASSSLGQVNNEQFF
TRBJ2-5,NA,TRBV7-2,NA,TGTGCCAGCAGCTTAGGTGGCAGCGAGAGAGTAACCCAGTACTTC,CASSLGGSERVTQYF
TRBJ2-5,NA,TRBV7-2,TRBD2,TGTGCCAGCAGCGACAGCGGGGGGGTTAAAGAGACCCAGTACTTC,CASSDSGGVKETQYF
TRBJ2-5,once,TRBV29-1,NA,TGCAGCGTTGAGGCCGGAGGAGCAGAGACCCAGTACTTC,CSVEAGGAETQYF
TRBJ1-2,NA,TRBV12-5,NA,TGTGCTAGTGGTCAAACCGCGGGCAATAACTATGGCTACACCTTC,CASGQTAGNNYGYTF